Sequencing of this T cell receptor (beta chain) was carried out in a study of T-cell memory formation after mild COVID-19. For the study at large: Most TCR clusters belonged to a single donor.

TCR alpha and TCR beta cDNA libraries carrying sample barcodes and UMIs were produced by 5'RACE using constant-segment primers. MiXCR, applied by TCRdb to the 5' RACE reads, yields one record per CDR3 protein. The sample lists 11,000 to 15,000 distinct CDR3 sequences, approximately 19% occurring once. This CDR3 has 11 amino acids. CDR1 MNHNY and CDR2 SVGAGI come from the germline V gene (reference sequence). V lost 9 bases, J lost 7 bases, and 12 bases lay in between. Sequencing was done on a sample of PBMCs or a T cell subset sorted from them (not recorded which). This sequence joins TRBV6-6 and TRBJ2-5, with D possibly being TRBD2 (5 bases). The TCR was taken from an adult woman who had mild COVID-19 (a few samples of this study predate the infection). Cell type and time point are not known. CDR3: CARSELGTQYF. As DNA, the CDR3 is TGTGCCAGAAGTGAACTAGGGACCCAGTACTTC.